This TCR beta chain derives from a study of blood T cells in healthy people across ages. Healthy Caucasian individuals from Russia aged about 6 to 100 served as donors. This clonotype has a handful of counts. Its antigen remains unidentified. Germline CDR1 reads KGHDR; CDR2 reads SFDVKD. The CDR3 length is 19 residues. Trimming removed 1 base at V and 5 bases at J, with 25 bases between. It was with a sample-barcoded 5' primer and a J-beta primer mix that a second PCR of about 7 to 12 cycles was run. Every cDNA was tagged by a template-switch adaptor with 12 random nucleotides. TCRdb passed the 5' RACE reads through MiXCR, listing each CDR3 protein once. The profile shows about 1.1 million distinct CDR3 sequences, around two fifths of them singletons. General study findings and limits: The study found more naive CD4+ cells and higher diversity in long-lived than aged donors. Naive T cell percentage strongly correlated with TCR beta diversity.

The TCR comes from a man between 18 and 35 years old in good health. V usage is TRBV24-1 and J usage is TRBJ2-5; D perhaps matches TRBD1 (6 bases). The sequencing sample was made of blood. The CDR3 protein is CATSDLLFLEAGVNETQYF. The CDR3 DNA follows: TGTGCCACCAGTGATTTACTATTTCTAGAGGCAGGGGTTAACGAGACCCAGTACTTC.